This T cell receptor beta chain is from a study of T-cell reconstitution after alpha-beta-depleted transplantation in children. Preparation of the TCRbeta library used unique molecular identifiers. TCRdb redid the calling of the PCR reads with MiXCR, one entry per CDR3 protein. Of roughly 150,000 distinct CDR3 sequences listed, more than 9.5% are singletons. CDR3 length equals 13 residues. J was trimmed by 9 bases and V by 5 bases; bases with no gene match: 8. Germline V gene data show CDR1 as SQVTM and CDR2 as ANQGSEA. This clonotype was seen ten or more times. The rearrangement uses TRBV29-1 and TRBJ2-7, with 12 bases identical to TRBD1. This TCR came from a boy between 2 and 15 years old with acute myeloid leukemia, due to receive a stem cell transplant. Sequenced here: PBMCs, sampled before TCRalphabeta/CD19-depleted stem cell transplant. The CDR3 DNA reads as TGCAGCGTTTATGCGGGACAGGGGGCGGGGCAGTACTTC. Translating gives CSVYAGQGAGQYF.